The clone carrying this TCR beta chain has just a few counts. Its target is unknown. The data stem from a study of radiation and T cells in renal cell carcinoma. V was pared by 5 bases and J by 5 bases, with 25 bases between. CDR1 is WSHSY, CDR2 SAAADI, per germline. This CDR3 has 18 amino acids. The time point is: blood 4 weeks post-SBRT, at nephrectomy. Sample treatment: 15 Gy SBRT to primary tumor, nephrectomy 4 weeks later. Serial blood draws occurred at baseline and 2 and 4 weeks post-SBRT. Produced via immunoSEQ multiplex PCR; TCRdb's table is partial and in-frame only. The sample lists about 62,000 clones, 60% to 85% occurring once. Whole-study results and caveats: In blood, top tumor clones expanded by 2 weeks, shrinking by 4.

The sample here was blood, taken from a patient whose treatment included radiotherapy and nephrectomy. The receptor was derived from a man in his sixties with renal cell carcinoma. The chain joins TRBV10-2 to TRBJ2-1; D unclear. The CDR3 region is CASSSPTGWDIRDNEQFF. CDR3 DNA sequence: TGCGCCAGCAGTTCCCCGACTGGGTGGGATATTCGGGACAATGAGCAGTTCTTC.